This TCR beta chain was observed in a study of blood T cells in healthy people across ages. Background on the study: Template switching caught about one barcoded beta molecule for each two T cells.

PCR was performed a second time for about 6 to 12 cycles using a sample-barcoded 5' primer and a J-beta primer mix. One entry per CDR3 protein, called by TCRdb with MiXCR from the 5' RACE reads. Among 1 million to 1.2 million distinct CDR3 sequences listed, 35% to 40% were seen once. Germline lookup yields CDR1 MNHEY and CDR2 SVGEGT. Deletions cut 6 bases from V and 0 bases from J, with 12 bases between. CDR3 length: 15 amino acids. Every sample gave at least 5.5 micrograms of total RNA when it was extracted. Sequenced input: blood. The clonotype originates from a young man in good health. V gene TRBV6-2 or TRBV6-3 combines with J gene TRBJ2-4; D is perhaps TRBD1 or TRBD2 (5 bases each). The CDR3 DNA reads as TGTGCCAGCAGGAGGGGAGAAATAGCCAAAAACATTCAGTACTTC. Translating it yields CASRRGEIAKNIQYF.